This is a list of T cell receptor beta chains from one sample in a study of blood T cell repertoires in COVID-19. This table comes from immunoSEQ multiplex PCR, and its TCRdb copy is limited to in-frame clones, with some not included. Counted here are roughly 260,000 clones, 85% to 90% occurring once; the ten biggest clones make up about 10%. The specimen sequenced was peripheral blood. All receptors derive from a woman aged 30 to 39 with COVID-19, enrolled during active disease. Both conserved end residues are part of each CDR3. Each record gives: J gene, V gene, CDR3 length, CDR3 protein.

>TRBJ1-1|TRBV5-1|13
CASSSYTGTEAFF
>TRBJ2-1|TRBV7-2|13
CASSFNSGGEQFF
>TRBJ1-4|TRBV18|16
CASSLQDLATNEKLFF
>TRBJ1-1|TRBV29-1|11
CSDGQHTEAFF
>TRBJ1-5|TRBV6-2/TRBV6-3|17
CASSSRHLRGSNQPQHF
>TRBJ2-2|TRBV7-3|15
CASSDSGRDTGELFF
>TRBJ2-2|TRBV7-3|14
CASSSAANTGELFF
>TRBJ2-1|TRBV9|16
CASSVVERGSLNEQFF
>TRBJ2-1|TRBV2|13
CASSGGSYNEQFF
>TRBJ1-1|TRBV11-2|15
CASSGRQGAGTEAFF
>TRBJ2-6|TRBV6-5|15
CASSRLQSGANVLTF
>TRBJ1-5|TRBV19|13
CASRGQGTQPQHF
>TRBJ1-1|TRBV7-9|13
CASSSAMNTEAFF
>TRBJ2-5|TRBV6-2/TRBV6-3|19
CASSYSTLSRGGPPETQYF
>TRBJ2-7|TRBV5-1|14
CASPSCGKFYEQYF
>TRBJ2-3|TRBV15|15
CATEYAVTSTDTQYF
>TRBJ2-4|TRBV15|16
CATSRGDTGAKNIQYF
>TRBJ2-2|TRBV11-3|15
CASSLQGLGTGELFF